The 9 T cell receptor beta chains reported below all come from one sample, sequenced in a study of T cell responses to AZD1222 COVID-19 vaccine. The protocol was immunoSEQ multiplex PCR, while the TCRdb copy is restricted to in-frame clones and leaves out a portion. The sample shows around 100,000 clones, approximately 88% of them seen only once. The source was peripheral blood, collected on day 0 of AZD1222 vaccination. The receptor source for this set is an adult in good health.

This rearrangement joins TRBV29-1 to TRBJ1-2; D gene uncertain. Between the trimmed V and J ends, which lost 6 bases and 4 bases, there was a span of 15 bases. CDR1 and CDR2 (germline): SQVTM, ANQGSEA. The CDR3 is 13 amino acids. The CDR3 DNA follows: TGCAGCGTCGCAAGCTCGAGGATCTATGGCTACACCTTC. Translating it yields CSVASSRIYGYTF.

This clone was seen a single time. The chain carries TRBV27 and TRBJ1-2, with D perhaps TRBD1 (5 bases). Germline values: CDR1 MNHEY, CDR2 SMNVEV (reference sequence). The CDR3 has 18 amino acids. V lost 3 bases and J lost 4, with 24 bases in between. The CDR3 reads CASSLEGLKGSPLYGYTF. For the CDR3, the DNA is TGTGCCAGCAGTTTGGAAGGGTTGAAGGGGTCCCCGCTCTATGGCTACACCTTC.

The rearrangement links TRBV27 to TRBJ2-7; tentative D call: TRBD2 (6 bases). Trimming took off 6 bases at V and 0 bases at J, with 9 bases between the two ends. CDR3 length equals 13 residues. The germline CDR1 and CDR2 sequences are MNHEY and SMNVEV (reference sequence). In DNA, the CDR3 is TGTGCCAGCAGGCGGAGGGGCTCCTACGAGCAGTACTTC. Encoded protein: CASRRRGSYEQYF.

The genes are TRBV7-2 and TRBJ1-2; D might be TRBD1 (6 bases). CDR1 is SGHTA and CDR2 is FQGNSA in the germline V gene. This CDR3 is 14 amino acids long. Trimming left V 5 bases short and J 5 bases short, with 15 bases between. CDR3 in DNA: TGTGCCAGCAGCCCGCAGGGGATCCCATATGGCTACACCTTC. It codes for CASSPQGIPYGYTF.

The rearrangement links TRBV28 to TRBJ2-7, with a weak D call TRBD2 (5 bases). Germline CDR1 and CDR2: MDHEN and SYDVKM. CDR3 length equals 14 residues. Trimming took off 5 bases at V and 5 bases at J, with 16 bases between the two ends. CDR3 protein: CASSLGISGNEQYF. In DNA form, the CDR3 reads TGTGCCAGCAGTCTCGGGATTTCCGGCAACGAGCAGTACTTC.

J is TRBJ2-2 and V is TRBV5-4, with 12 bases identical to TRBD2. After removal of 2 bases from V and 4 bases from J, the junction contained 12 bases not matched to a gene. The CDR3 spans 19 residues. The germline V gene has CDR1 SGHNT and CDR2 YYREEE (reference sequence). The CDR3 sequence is CASSFRGLAGGAGTGELFF. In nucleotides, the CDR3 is TGTGCCAGCAGCTTTCGTGGGCTAGCGGGGGGGGCGGGCACCGGGGAGCTGTTTTTT.

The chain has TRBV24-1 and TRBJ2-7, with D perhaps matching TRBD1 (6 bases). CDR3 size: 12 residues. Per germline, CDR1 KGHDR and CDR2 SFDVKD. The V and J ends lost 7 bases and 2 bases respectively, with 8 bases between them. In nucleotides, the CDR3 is TGTGCCACCAGCCAGGGGCCCTACGAGCAGTACTTC. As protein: CATSQGPYEQYF.

The CDR3 coding sequence is TGTGCCAGCAGCTTTGGGAGCGGGGAGACCCAGTACTTC. Protein: CASSFGSGETQYF. The genes are TRBV9 and TRBJ2-5; tentative D call: TRBD2 (6 bases). The V gene lost 4 bases and the J gene lost 5 bases, with 12 bases spanning the gap. The CDR3 spans 13 residues. The V gene's germline CDR1 is SGDLS and CDR2 YYNGEE. The variable domain in full, with the rest retrieved from reference TRBV9 and TRBJ2-5, is DSGVTQTPKHLITATGQRVTLRCSPRSGDLSVYWYQQSLDQGLQFLIQYYNGEERAKGNILERFSAQQFPDLHSELNLSSLELGDSALYFCASSFGSGETQYFGPGTRLLVL.

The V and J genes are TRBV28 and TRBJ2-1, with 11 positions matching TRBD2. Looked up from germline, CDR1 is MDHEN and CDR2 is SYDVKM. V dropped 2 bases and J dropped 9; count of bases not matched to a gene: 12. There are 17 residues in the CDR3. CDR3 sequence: CASSLGWGSGRAAEQFF. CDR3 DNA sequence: TGTGCCAGCAGTTTAGGCTGGGGTAGCGGGAGGGCCGCTGAGCAGTTCTTC.